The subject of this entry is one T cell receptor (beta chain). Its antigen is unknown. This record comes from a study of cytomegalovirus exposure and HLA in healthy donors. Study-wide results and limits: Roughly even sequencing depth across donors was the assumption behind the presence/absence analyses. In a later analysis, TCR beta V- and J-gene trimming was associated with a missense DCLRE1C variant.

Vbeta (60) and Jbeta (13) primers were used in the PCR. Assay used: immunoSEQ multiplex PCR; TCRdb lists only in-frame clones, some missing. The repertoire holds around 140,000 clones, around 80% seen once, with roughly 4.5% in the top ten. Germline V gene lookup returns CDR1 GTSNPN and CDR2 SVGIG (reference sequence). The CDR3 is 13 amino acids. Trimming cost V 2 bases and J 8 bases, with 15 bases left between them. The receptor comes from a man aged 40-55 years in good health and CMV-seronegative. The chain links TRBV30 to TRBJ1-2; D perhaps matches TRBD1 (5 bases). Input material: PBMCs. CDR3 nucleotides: TGTGCCTGGAGTTATCCAATAGGGGAAGGCTACACCTTC. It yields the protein CAWSYPIGEGYTF.